This is a list of T cell receptor beta chains from one sample in a study of T-cell reconstitution after alpha-beta-depleted transplantation in children. TCRdb itself ran the PCR reads through MiXCR, one entry per CDR3 protein. The table includes around 600,000 distinct CDR3 sequences, over 9.5% detected once. Source: PBMCs from the stem cell graft donor, taken from the stem cell graft. Every receptor here comes from a human donor who donated a stem cell graft to a child with acute myeloid leukemia. The CDR3 runs from the conserved cysteine through the conserved F or W. A D gene is named only where the DNA matches it firmly. Only some rows state a clone size, as once, few, many or a class for expanded clones.

TRBJ2-1 TRBV27 many NA TGTGCCAGCAGTTTGGACCAGTACAATGAGCAGTTCTTC CASSLDQYNEQFF
TRBJ2-7 TRBV5-6 many NA TGTGCCAGCAGCTCCTGGACGGAGAGACCCTACGAGCAGTACTTC CASSSWTERPYEQYF
TRBJ2-3 TRBV29-1 NA TRBD1 TGCAGCGGACAGGGAACAGATACGCAGTATTTT CSGQGTDTQYF
TRBJ2-1 TRBV24-1 many TRBD1 TGTGCCACCAGTGATTATCGGGCAGGGGGCGCGGGGTACAATGAGCAGTTCTTC CATSDYRAGGAGYNEQFF
TRBJ2-7 TRBV7-2 NA TRBD2 TGTGCCAGCAGCTTAGGAGCGGGAGTCCCCTACGAGCAGTACTTC CASSLGAGVPYEQYF
TRBJ2-5 TRBV7-2 few TRBD1 TGTGCCAGCAGCACCCCGGGACAGACGACAGAGACCCAGTACTTC CASSTPGQTTETQYF
TRBJ1-1 TRBV12-3/TRBV12-4 NA NA TGTGCCAGCAGTTTAATGGCCACCGTGAACACTGAAGCTTTCTTT CASSLMATVNTEAFF
TRBJ2-3 TRBV7-9 NA TRBD1 TGTGCCAGCAGCTTGGACAGGGACCTCACAGATACGCAGTATTTT CASSLDRDLTDTQYF
TRBJ2-7 TRBV6-5 many NA TGTGCCAGCAGTTACTCCCAAGTGTTGAGCTCCTACGAGCAGTACTTC CASSYSQVLSSYEQYF
TRBJ2-7 TRBV18 NA NA TGTGCCAGCTCATCCGGGACGCAGGCCTACGAGCAGTACTTC CASSSGTQAYEQYF
TRBJ2-7 TRBV29-1 many TRBD1 TGCAGCGTCGATACAGGGGGCAGCTCCTACGAGCAGTACTTC CSVDTGGSSYEQYF
TRBJ2-7 TRBV15 few NA TGTGCCACCAGCAGAGAGCCTCTAGGGGGAAACGAGCAGTACTTC CATSREPLGGNEQYF
TRBJ2-7 TRBV3-1 NA TRBD2 TGTGCCAGCAGCCAAGAGCGGGAGGGCATCCAGCAGTACTTC CASSQEREGIQQYF
TRBJ2-1 TRBV11-2 NA TRBD2 TGTGCCAGCAGCTCAACTAGCGGGATCTCCTACAATGAGCAGTTCTTC CASSSTSGISYNEQFF
TRBJ1-5 TRBV3-1 NA TRBD1 TGTGCCAGCAGCCAAGGCGGGACAGATATTAACCGGCCCCAGCATTTT CASSQGGTDINRPQHF
TRBJ2-3 TRBV30 NA NA TGTGCCTGGAGCAGGACTGTCACAGATACGCAGTATTTT CAWSRTVTDTQYF
TRBJ2-2 TRBV2 NA NA TGTGCCAGCAGTAAGATGAACACCGGGGAGCTGTTTTTT CASSKMNTGELFF
TRBJ2-1 TRBV29-1 many TRBD2 TGCAGCGTTTTTGGTTCTAGCGGATTTCAGGAGCAGTTCTTC CSVFGSSGFQEQFF
TRBJ2-5 TRBV4-3 NA TRBD1 TGCGCCAGCAGCCAAACAGCGACAGGGGGCGGGTGGGGCCAAGAGACCCAGTACTTC CASSQTATGGGWGQETQYF
TRBJ1-3 TRBV9 many NA TGTGCCAGCAGCGTGTCGGATTTTACTTCTGGAAACACCATATATTTT CASSVSDFTSGNTIYF
TRBJ2-1 TRBV10-3 few TRBD2 TGTGCCATCAGTGAGTCGGGTAGGACTAGCGGAGGTGACAATGAGCAGTTCTTC CAISESGRTSGGDNEQFF
TRBJ1-1 TRBV12-3/TRBV12-4 many NA TGTGCCAGCAGTTTAAGCCCGGGGAAGGGCACTGAAGCTTTCTTT CASSLSPGKGTEAFF
TRBJ2-1 TRBV10-3 NA NA TGTGCCATCAGTGACTACAGGGAGAATGAGCAGTTCTTC CAISDYRENEQFF
TRBJ2-1 TRBV7-9 few TRBD2 TGTGCCAGCAGCTTTTTAGCGGGAAATTCCTACAATGAGCAGTTCTTC CASSFLAGNSYNEQFF
TRBJ2-3 TRBV7-2 NA NA TGTGCCAGCAGCCCTGGGTGGCTAGCTGGAGATACGCAGTATTTT CASSPGWLAGDTQYF
TRBJ2-3 TRBV19 many TRBD2 TGTGCCAGTAGTATCCTAGCGGGAGGAAGCACAGATACGCAGTATTTT CASSILAGGSTDTQYF
TRBJ2-3 TRBV18 few NA TGTGCCAGCTCACCACGCTCCGGTGGGACTGACCCTCGCACAGATACGCAGTATTTT CASSPRSGGTDPRTDTQYF
TRBJ2-1 TRBV5-1 many NA TGCGCCAGCAGCTTGGATGGTCAGGGTGTACATGAGCAGTTCTTC CASSLDGQGVHEQFF
TRBJ2-1 TRBV5-1 NA TRBD2 TGCGCCAGCAGCTTGGTAGCGGGGGTGAGCTCCTACAATGAGCAGTTCTTC CASSLVAGVSSYNEQFF
TRBJ1-2 TRBV12-3/TRBV12-4 once TRBD1 TGTGCCAGCAGTTTACGGTGGGACAGTAACTATGGCTACCCCTTC CASSLRWDSNYGYPF
TRBJ2-3 TRBV5-1 few NA TGCGCCAGCAGCTTCCTGAGAGGCTCAGATACGCAGTATTTT CASSFLRGSDTQYF
TRBJ1-5 TRBV30 NA NA TGTGCCTGGAGCATTCAGGCGACGAGCAATCAGCCCCAGCATTTT CAWSIQATSNQPQHF
TRBJ2-2 TRBV7-9 few TRBD1 TGTGCCAGCAGCAGTTTCACAGGGGTGGACACCGGGGAGCTGTTTTTT CASSSFTGVDTGELFF
TRBJ2-7 TRBV7-2 NA NA TGTGCCAGCAGCCCGAGAGTAAGGACAGATAACTACGAGCAGTACTTC CASSPRVRTDNYEQYF
TRBJ2-3 TRBV7-2 few TRBD2 TGTGCCAGCAGCTTAGCCCTGACTAGCGGGGGCCCCGATACGCAGTATTTT CASSLALTSGGPDTQYF
TRBJ2-3 TRBV20-1 NA TRBD2 TGCAGTGCTAGCGGCGAGGCGGGAGGCACAGATACGCAGTATTTT CSASGEAGGTDTQYF
TRBJ2-3 TRBV7-9 NA TRBD2 TGTGCCAGCAGCTTCCTCCAGAAGCGGGAGGGGACAGATACGCAGTATTTT CASSFLQKREGTDTQYF
TRBJ2-5 TRBV3-1 many NA TGTGCCAGCAGCCAGGGACCGTCCGGCCAAGAGACCCAGTACTTC CASSQGPSGQETQYF
TRBJ2-1 TRBV7-2 NA NA TGTGCCAGCAGCTTAGCCGCGGAGGGGTACAATGAGCAGTTCTTC CASSLAAEGYNEQFF
TRBJ2-2 TRBV2 many NA TGTGCCAGCAGGACAACCCTAGCGCGTAACACCGGGGAGCTGTTTTTT CASRTTLARNTGELFF
TRBJ2-7 TRBV12-3/TRBV12-4 few NA TGTGCCAGCAGTTTACTGGGGGGAAGCGAGCAGTACTTC CASSLLGGSEQYF
TRBJ1-5 TRBV21-1 many NA TGTGCCAGCAGCACCGGGACAGCTTTTAGCAATCAGCCCCAGCATTTT CASSTGTAFSNQPQHF
TRBJ1-6 TRBV7-2 few TRBD1 TGTGCCAGCAGCTCGACAGGGGCCAATAATTCACCCCTCCACTTT CASSSTGANNSPLHF
TRBJ1-6 TRBV20-1 few NA TGCAGTGCTAGAGGTGACATCCAGGGGTATAATTCACCCCTCCACTTT CSARGDIQGYNSPLHF
TRBJ2-1 TRBV18 NA TRBD2 TGTGCCAGCTCTCCACCGGGACTAGCGGGAGCTGGTGAGCAGTTCTTC CASSPPGLAGAGEQFF
TRBJ1-3 TRBV5-5 many NA TGTGCCAGCAGCCTAGACGGGTTCTCTGGAAACACCATATATTTT CASSLDGFSGNTIYF
TRBJ2-1 TRBV5-6 NA TRBD1 TGTGCCAGCAGCTTGACGTACAGGGGGCGCTCCGACAATGAGCAGTTCTTC CASSLTYRGRSDNEQFF
TRBJ2-7 TRBV4-2 many NA TGTGCCAGCAGCCAAGTGGGTAACGAGCAGTACTTC CASSQVGNEQYF
TRBJ2-1 TRBV10-3 few TRBD2 TGTGCCATCAGTGAACTCCCGGCTAGCGGCCCTAGGGGTGAGCAGTTCTTC CAISELPASGPRGEQFF
TRBJ2-3 TRBV7-2 NA NA TGTGCCAGCAGCCCTGCCCAGGATACGCAGTATTTT CASSPAQDTQYF
TRBJ2-3 TRBV30 NA NA TGTGCCTGGAGCGGTGGCGGGCCCCTGGATACGCAGTATTTT CAWSGGGPLDTQYF
TRBJ1-1 TRBV12-3/TRBV12-4 few NA TGTGCCAGCAGTTTAATTGTCGGGGGAGACACTGAAGCTTTCTTT CASSLIVGGDTEAFF
TRBJ2-7 TRBV6-2/TRBV6-3 few NA TGTGCCAGCAGTACCTCGAGGACAAACACCTACGAGCAGTACTTC CASSTSRTNTYEQYF